What follows is one T cell receptor beta chain and its context. The antigen is not known. V shed 7 bases and J 0 bases; nucleotides not matched to a gene: 5. The CDR3 spans 15 residues. CDR1 and CDR2 (germline): LNHDA, SQIVND (reference sequence). The record originates from a study of beta chain features in type 1 diabetes. General study points: TCRB CDR3s were moderately but significantly shorter in Type 1 diabetes patients in all four CD4+ subsets.

Every bit of the isolated RNA underwent reverse transcription, so sequencing read expressed TCRB transcripts. Sequencing was performed with immunoSEQ multiplex PCR; in TCRdb, only in-frame clones are kept and a portion is missing. The sample carries 280,000 or so clones, over 14% recorded once. The clonotype was recovered from a man aged 18 to 29 with type 1 diabetes. Sequences were obtained from naive CD4+ T cells from blood. The J gene is TRBJ1-5, the V gene TRBV19, with 8 positions matching TRBD1. This CDR3 reads CASTTTGASNQPQHF. In DNA form, the CDR3 reads TGTGCCAGTACCACGACAGGGGCTAGCAATCAGCCCCAGCATTTT.